This TCR beta chain was sequenced in a study of low-dose radiotherapy and immunotherapy resistance in tumors. Specified time point: after trial treatment. The treatment is: LDRT plus nivolumab, ipilimumab, low-dose cyclophosphamide and aspirin (RACIN trial). Primers targeting TRAV and TRBV primed first-strand cDNA, covering alpha and beta chains. Over approximately 19 PCR cycles, TCRs were amplified from a constant-region primer and V-primer adapter. TCRdb fed the reads into MiXCR, producing one record per CDR3 protein. This table has around 84,000 distinct CDR3 sequences, 15% to 20% appearing once. This CDR3 has 16 residues. Germline V gene sequence: CDR1 LNHDA, CDR2 SQIVND (reference sequence). V gave up 7 bases and J gave up 2 bases; unmatched junction bases: 10. This clonotype was observed a single time.

The sequence was collected from a male donor with prostate cancer. The specimen was PBMCs, collected after low-dose radiotherapy plus immunotherapy. V gene TRBV19 combines with J gene TRBJ2-3; 9 positions match TRBD2. The CDR3 DNA sequence: TGTGCCAGTACCCATCCCTTAGCGGGAGACACAGATACGCAGTATTTT. It codes for CASTHPLAGDTDTQYF.